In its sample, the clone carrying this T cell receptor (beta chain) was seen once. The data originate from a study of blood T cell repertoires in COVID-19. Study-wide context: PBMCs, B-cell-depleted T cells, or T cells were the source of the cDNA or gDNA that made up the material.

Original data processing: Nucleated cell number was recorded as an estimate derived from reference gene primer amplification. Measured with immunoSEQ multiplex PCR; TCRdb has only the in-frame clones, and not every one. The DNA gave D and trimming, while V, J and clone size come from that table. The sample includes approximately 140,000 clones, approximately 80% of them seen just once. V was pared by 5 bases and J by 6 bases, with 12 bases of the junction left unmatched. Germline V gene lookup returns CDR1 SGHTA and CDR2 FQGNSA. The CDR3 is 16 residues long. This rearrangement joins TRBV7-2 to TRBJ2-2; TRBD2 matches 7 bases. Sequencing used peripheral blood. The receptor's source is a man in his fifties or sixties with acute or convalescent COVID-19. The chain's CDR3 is CASSGPGRGVSGELFF. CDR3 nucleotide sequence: TGTGCCAGCAGCGGGCCCGGACGGGGGGTTTCCGGGGAGCTGTTTTTT.